This TCR beta chain was sequenced in a study of radiation and T cells in renal cell carcinoma. Study-wide points: No pretreatment tumor biopsies were available for baseline clonotypes. Top tumor clonotypes rose in blood 2 weeks post-radiation, then contracted.

The data were produced by immunoSEQ multiplex PCR, yet TCRdb's version contains in-frame clones alone and is incomplete. The data show about 90,000 clones, 84% seen once. Documented time point: blood 4 weeks post-SBRT, at nephrectomy. Treatment given: 15 Gy SBRT to primary tumor, nephrectomy 4 weeks later. Nephrectomy followed 15 Gy stereotactic body radiation by 4 weeks. The patient's renal cell carcinoma had clear cell pathology. On this clone: Its antigen is not identified.

The sample in question was blood, obtained from a patient whose treatment included radiotherapy and nephrectomy. The clonotype was recovered from a man between 60 and 75 years old with renal cell carcinoma.

CDR3 sequence: CASSETKGGTGELFF. CDR3 sequence (DNA): TGCGCCAGCAGTGAGACCAAGGGGGGCACCGGGGAGCTGTTTTTT. V and J are TRBV10-1 and TRBJ2-2; D possibly uses TRBD1 or TRBD2 (6 bases each). The CDR3 is made up of 15 amino acids. Per the germline V gene, CDR1 is WNHNN and CDR2 is SYGVQD (reference sequence). Trimming shortened V by 2 bases and J by 4 bases, and 11 bases separated the two germline ends.